This TCR beta chain was obtained from a study of blood T cell repertoires in COVID-19. Across the whole study: COVID-19 samples, acute and convalescent, were from the United States, Italy and Spain.

The authors' processing: From reference gene primer amplification, estimates of nucleated cell counts were derived. Libraries were prepared by immunoSEQ multiplex PCR; TCRdb keeps only in-frame clonotypes and omits some of them. D and trimming were read from the DNA, whereas the V and J calls and clone size are those reported in that table. The sample lists 100,000 or so clones, more than 90% occurring once. Germline assignment: CDR1 LGHDT and CDR2 YNNKEL (reference sequence). V lost 5 bases to trimming and J lost 3 bases; unmatched junction nucleotides: 6. The CDR3 has 15 residues. This chain links TRBV3-1 (or the pseudogene TRBV3-2) with TRBJ1-5; 8 bases agree with TRBD1. Sequenced material: peripheral blood. The TCR comes from a man aged 18 to 30 with acute or convalescent COVID-19. In nucleotides, the CDR3 is TGTGCCAGCAGCTATGGACAGGGACTCAATCAGCCCCAGCATTTT. Protein: CASSYGQGLNQPQHF.